These T cell receptor beta chains were read from a single sample in a study of technical replicates of blood from a handful of donors. TCRdb's table, derived via immunoSEQ multiplex PCR, lists solely in-frame clones and lacks some. The sample shows fewer than 95,000 clones, roughly 90% of them seen only once. Material: T cells isolated from PBMCs. The receptors shown here come from a human donor in good health. Both conserved end residues are part of each CDR3. Each record gives: V gene, clone size, J gene, D gene, CDR3 DNA, CDR3 protein. The D gene is left open where the match is weak. Clone sizes are given selectively: once, few, many, or a class where the clone is expanded.

v_call: TRBV6-5
clone_size: -
j_call: TRBJ2-7
d_call: -
cdr3_nt: TGTGCCAGCGGCGAACGGAGCTACGAGCAGTACTTC
cdr3_aa: CASGERSYEQYF

v_call: TRBV27
clone_size: -
j_call: TRBJ2-1
d_call: -
cdr3_nt: TGTGCCAGCAGTTCAGCAGGACTGTATGAGCAGTTCTTC
cdr3_aa: CASSSAGLYEQFF

v_call: TRBV6-5
clone_size: -
j_call: TRBJ1-3
d_call: -
cdr3_nt: TGTGCCAGCACAGGGGTCAGCTCTGGAAACACCATATATTTT
cdr3_aa: CASTGVSSGNTIYF

v_call: TRBV9
clone_size: once
j_call: TRBJ2-1
d_call: -
cdr3_nt: TGTGCCAGCAGCGTAGATACAGTCTATGATGAGCAGTTCTTC
cdr3_aa: CASSVDTVYDEQFF

v_call: TRBV5-8
clone_size: -
j_call: TRBJ2-7
d_call: -
cdr3_nt: TGTGCCACCCTGGTCGAGGGAGGCGGGTACGAGCAGTACTTC
cdr3_aa: CATLVEGGGYEQYF

v_call: TRBV13
clone_size: -
j_call: TRBJ1-4
d_call: -
cdr3_nt: TGTGCCAGCAGCATAGGGAGGCCAAATGAAAAACTGTTTTTT
cdr3_aa: CASSIGRPNEKLFF

v_call: TRBV5-1
clone_size: -
j_call: TRBJ2-1
d_call: TRBD2
cdr3_nt: TGCGCCAGCAGCCGCGGGACTAGCGGAGAGGATTACAATGAGCAGTTCTTC
cdr3_aa: CASSRGTSGEDYNEQFF

v_call: TRBV5-1
clone_size: -
j_call: TRBJ2-3
d_call: -
cdr3_nt: TGCGCCAGCAGCTCTGGGACAATCACAGATACGCAGTATTTT
cdr3_aa: CASSSGTITDTQYF

v_call: TRBV5-5
clone_size: -
j_call: TRBJ2-5
d_call: TRBD1
cdr3_nt: TGTGCCAGCAGCTCCGGACAGGGGGCTGCAGAGACCCAGTACTTC
cdr3_aa: CASSSGQGAAETQYF

v_call: TRBV7-6
clone_size: few
j_call: TRBJ2-2
d_call: -
cdr3_nt: TGTGCCAGCACCGACTCGAACACCGGGGAGCTGTTTTTT
cdr3_aa: CASTDSNTGELFF

v_call: TRBV28
clone_size: -
j_call: TRBJ2-2
d_call: TRBD1
cdr3_nt: TGTGCCAGCAGTTCTCAGGGGGCCCCACCATCGAACACCGGGGAGCTGTTTTTT
cdr3_aa: CASSSQGAPPSNTGELFF

v_call: TRBV19
clone_size: -
j_call: TRBJ1-3
d_call: -
cdr3_nt: TGTGCCAGTAGTATAAACAAGGAGTCTGGAAACACCATATATTTT
cdr3_aa: CASSINKESGNTIYF

v_call: TRBV10-3
clone_size: -
j_call: TRBJ2-7
d_call: TRBD2
cdr3_nt: TGTGCCATCAGTGGGGGGACTAGCGGGAGAGGGGCCAACGAGCAGTACTTC
cdr3_aa: CAISGGTSGRGANEQYF

v_call: TRBV5-1
clone_size: -
j_call: TRBJ2-1
d_call: TRBD1
cdr3_nt: TGCGCCAGCAGCTTACAAGGACAGGTTCAACCCAATGAGCAGTTCTTC
cdr3_aa: CASSLQGQVQPNEQFF

v_call: TRBV29-1
clone_size: once
j_call: TRBJ1-1
d_call: TRBD1
cdr3_nt: TGCAGCGTTGAAGTGGTAGTCACCGGACAGGGTAACACTGAAGCTTTCTTT
cdr3_aa: CSVEVVVTGQGNTEAFF

v_call: TRBV10-1
clone_size: -
j_call: TRBJ2-7
d_call: -
cdr3_nt: TGCGCCAGCAGTCTGGACAGAACCTACGAGCAGTACTTC
cdr3_aa: CASSLDRTYEQYF

v_call: TRBV7-8
clone_size: -
j_call: TRBJ1-1
d_call: TRBD1
cdr3_nt: TGTGCCAGCAGCGCCCTAGACAGGGGGGTTACTGAAGCTTTCTTT
cdr3_aa: CASSALDRGVTEAFF

v_call: TRBV7-9
clone_size: -
j_call: TRBJ2-3
d_call: TRBD2
cdr3_nt: TGTGCCAGCAGCTTCGGTGGAGCGGGAGCGGGAGATACGCAGTATTTT
cdr3_aa: CASSFGGAGAGDTQYF

v_call: TRBV5-6
clone_size: -
j_call: TRBJ2-1
d_call: TRBD1
cdr3_nt: TGTGCCAGCAGCGATGATCTAAGGGACAGGGTGATGGCCAATGAGCAGTTCTTC
cdr3_aa: CASSDDLRDRVMANEQFF

v_call: TRBV2
clone_size: -
j_call: TRBJ2-3
d_call: TRBD2
cdr3_nt: TGTGCCAGCAGAACTAGCGGGGTGACAGATACGCAGTATTTT
cdr3_aa: CASRTSGVTDTQYF

v_call: TRBV5-1
clone_size: -
j_call: TRBJ1-6
d_call: -
cdr3_nt: TGCGCCAGCAGCTTGGAAGATGTCTACTCACCCCTCCACTTT
cdr3_aa: CASSLEDVYSPLHF

v_call: TRBV11-2
clone_size: -
j_call: TRBJ1-1
d_call: -
cdr3_nt: TGTGCCAGCAGCCCCCGGTGGAGGACTGAAGCTTTCTTT
cdr3_aa: CASSPRWRTEAFF